The clone carrying this TCR beta chain was detected ten times or more. The antigen remains unidentified. The data originate from a study of CD8 T cells in ankylosing spondylitis. Overall study findings and caveats: A CD8+ phenotype characterized the disease-linked clones, which were relatively rare in peripheral blood. Characteristic of ankylosing spondylitis blood, it appeared, was a TCR beta motif comprising several highly homologous variants.

The CDR3 contains 15 residues. The trim removed 1 base at V and 7 bases at J, leaving 6 bases unmatched. CDR1 DFQATT and CDR2 SNEGSKA come from the germline V gene (reference sequence). For TCR beta, libraries came from quantitative 5'-RACE with molecular barcodes. In TCRdb, the 5' RACE reads were re-called with MiXCR into one record per CDR3 protein. The sample has 50,000 to 60,000 distinct CDR3 sequences, approximately 7% seen once; the top ten hold about 8.1%. V is TRBV20-1 and J is TRBJ2-1, with 11 bases matching TRBD2. The clonotype was recovered from a female donor with ankylosing spondylitis or in good health (not recorded which). The sequencing sample was made of blood, either unsorted or a sorted T cell fraction (not recorded which). Written as DNA, the CDR3 is TGCAGTGCTAGAGTCCGACTAGCGGGGTTTAATGAGCAGTTCTTC. Amino acids: CSARVRLAGFNEQFF.